This TCR beta chain was found in a study of T cell responses to AZD1222 COVID-19 vaccine. On this clone: The antigen is undetermined.

Notes on the study in general: Repertoires were obtained only post-peak T cell response.

Profiling relied on immunoSEQ multiplex PCR, and the TCRdb table lists in-frame clones only, not all of them. Among around 140,000 clones listed, roughly 90% were seen once. The CDR3 runs 15 residues. Trimming cost V 2 bases and J 0 bases, with 10 bases left between them. Per germline, CDR1 MNHEY and CDR2 SVGEGT. V is TRBV6-2 or TRBV6-3 and J is TRBJ1-1; D unclear. This material consisted of peripheral blood, taken 28 days after the second AZD1222 dose. This receptor was obtained from an adult who received the AZD1222 COVID-19 vaccine. CDR3: CASSYAGRVNTEAFF. The DNA for the CDR3 is TGTGCCAGCAGTTACGCCGGCAGAGTGAACACTGAAGCTTTCTTT.